This T cell receptor beta chain originates from a study of T cells in Graves' hyperthyroidism and ophthalmopathy. Comment on this clonotype: Its antigen is unknown.

Regarding the study as a whole: Blood also contained most expanded thyroid clonotypes above 0.001.

Diagnosing involved the use of clinical symptoms, serum thyroxine and TRAb, thyroid ultrasound and orbital computed tomography. Amplified TCR beta CDR3 regions derived from RNA transcripts. First-round RT-PCR of the TCR CDR3 relied on the HTBI primer set. One entry per CDR3 protein results from TCRdb running MiXCR on the multiplex PCR reads. Among roughly 24,000 distinct CDR3 sequences listed, roughly 45% were seen once. The sample taken for sequencing was blood. The sequence came from a woman in her 30s with Graves' hyperthyroidism.

CDR3 region: CASSGLAGAYEQYF. CDR3 sequence (DNA): TGTGCCAGTAGTGGACTAGCGGGAGCCTACGAGCAGTACTTC. The gene calls are TRBV19 and TRBJ2-7, with TRBD2 matching 13 bases. Germline CDR1 is LNHDA and CDR2 is SQIVND (reference sequence). The junction had 0 bases not matched to a gene; V was cut back by 5 bases and J by 2 bases. The CDR3 extends over 14 amino acids.